Listed here are 26 T cell receptor beta chains from one sample, sequenced in a study of blood T cell repertoires in COVID-19 (dated by TCRdb to the early 2020s). The library was generated by the immunoSEQ multiplex PCR assay. What TCRdb holds here is the immuneACCESS table cut down to in-frame rearrangements. Part of the clones is not present; checked against another copy, under half of the missing clones reflect an unresolved V gene, and the others are unexplained. The sample records about 220,000 clones, roughly 80% of which are singletons. Approximately 5.2% of the sample belongs to the ten largest clones. Material: peripheral blood. Receptor source: a woman in her 70s with COVID-19, enrolled during active disease.

The chain joins TRBV29-1 to TRBJ1-4; possible D gene TRBD1, 5 bases. The germline V and J ends were trimmed by 6 bases and 8 bases, with 16 bases remaining between them. The CDR3 covers 13 residues. Germline-derived CDR1 and CDR2 are SQVTM and ANQGSEA. In DNA, the CDR3 is TGCAGCGTATCAAATCAGGGCAGAGAAAAACTGTTTTTT. Translating it yields CSVSNQGREKLFF.

The chain couples TRBV15 to TRBJ2-2; TRBD2 agrees at 7 bases. V lost 0 bases to trimming and J lost 5 bases; unmatched junction nucleotides: 6. Per the germline V gene, CDR1 is LNHNV and CDR2 is YYDKDF (reference sequence). The CDR3 contains 16 residues. The CDR3 nucleotides read TGTGCCACCAGCAGAGAGGGCGGGAGCAAAACCGGGGAGCTGTTTTTT. Amino acids: CATSREGGSKTGELFF.

This clone was counted a single time. The chain is built from TRBV27 and TRBJ2-1, with TRBD1 matching 8 bases. Germline V gene data show CDR1 as MNHEY and CDR2 as SMNVEV (reference sequence). V shed 3 bases and J 5 bases; nucleotides not matched to a gene: 6. The CDR3 runs 15 residues. CDR3 amino acids: CASSLGTGPHNEQFF. In nucleotides, the CDR3 is TGTGCCAGCAGTTTGGGGACAGGACCCCACAATGAGCAGTTCTTC.

The CDR3 nucleotides are TGCGCCAGCAGCCGGACTAGGGAAAGGGAAGGAGATACGCAGTATTTT. Translated: CASSRTREREGDTQYF. The chain recombines TRBV4-1 with TRBJ2-3; 7 bases agree with TRBD2. This CDR3 is 16 amino acids long. Unmatched junction bases numbered 12, after V lost 4 bases and J lost 5 bases. The germline gives CDR1 MGHRA, CDR2 YSYEKL.

The V call is TRBV3-1 (or the pseudogene TRBV3-2), the J call TRBJ2-1; 9 nucleotides agree with TRBD2. V was pared by 4 bases and J by 7 bases, with 11 bases of the junction left unmatched. Germline CDR1 is LGHDT and CDR2 is YNNKEL (reference sequence). This CDR3 comprises 16 residues. The CDR3: CASSRHRISGSNEQFF. The CDR3 bases are TGTGCCAGCAGCCGACATCGGATTAGCGGGAGTAATGAGCAGTTCTTC.

The chain is built from TRBV18 and TRBJ2-1, with D possibly TRBD2 on 5 matching bases. The CDR3 runs to 13 residues. V was shortened by 1 base and J by 9 bases, with 10 bases between the two germline ends. Germline-derived CDR1 and CDR2 are KGHSH and LQKENI. The DNA of the CDR3 is TGTGCCAGCTCACCACGGCTAGCAGTTGAGCAGTTCTTC. Protein product: CASSPRLAVEQFF.

This rearrangement joins TRBV4-3 to TRBJ2-1; the D gene is possibly TRBD2 (6 bases). Germline V gene data show CDR1 as LGHNA and CDR2 as YSLEER. The length of the CDR3 is 18 residues. The V end lost 1 base, the J end lost 2 bases, and 18 bases lay between the germline ends. The CDR3 DNA is TGCGCCAGCAGCCAAGCCTGGGTGGGTAGCGGCCCCTACAATGAGCAGTTCTTC. It codes for CASSQAWVGSGPYNEQFF.

This clone came up a few times. The rearrangement uses TRBV4-1 and TRBJ2-7; TRBD1 matches at 7 bases. Germline CDR1 MGHRA, CDR2 YSYEKL. This CDR3 contains 14 residues. After removal of 1 base from V and 2 bases from J, the junction contained 2 bases not matched to a gene. The CDR3 is CASSQGGGPYEQYF. In nucleotides, the CDR3 is TGCGCCAGCAGCCAAGGAGGGGGCCCCTACGAGCAGTACTTC.

The chain has TRBV2 and TRBJ1-2; no firm D call. V lost 3 bases, J lost 0 bases, and 14 bases lay in between. There are 16 residues in the CDR3. Germline CDR1 reads SNHLY; CDR2 reads FYNNEI. This chain's CDR3 is CASSDSSERANYGYTF. The CDR3 nucleotides read TGTGCCAGCAGTGATAGCAGCGAAAGAGCTAACTATGGCTACACCTTC.

The genes are TRBV2 and TRBJ1-1, with D possibly being TRBD1 (6 bases). V shed 8 bases and J shed 3 bases, with 13 bases lying between them. The germline V gene encodes CDR1 SNHLY and CDR2 FYNNEI. The CDR3 has 13 amino acids. CDR3 in amino acids: CASAKNRDTEAFF. The CDR3 DNA reads as TGTGCCAGCGCCAAAAACAGGGACACTGAAGCTTTCTTT.

V gene TRBV7-2 combines with J gene TRBJ2-3; 8 bases match TRBD2. The CDR3 is 16 amino acids. CDR1 SGHTA and CDR2 FQGNSA come from the germline V gene. V was pared by 5 bases and J by 2 bases, with 9 bases of the junction left unmatched. CDR3 coding DNA: TGTGCCAGCAGCCGCTTAGCGGGGAAATTCACAGATACGCAGTATTTT. Amino acid sequence: CASSRLAGKFTDTQYF.

In this sample, this clone turned up once. The genes are TRBV7-2 and TRBJ2-5, with D perhaps TRBD2 (5 bases). Germline values: CDR1 SGHTA, CDR2 FQGNSA. This CDR3 is built from 15 residues. V gave up 0 bases and J gave up 1 base, with 9 bases separating them. The CDR3, as DNA: TGTGCCAGCAGCTTAGCCCGGGGTATCCAAGAGACCCAGTACTTC. Translation: CASSLARGIQETQYF.

V and J are TRBV2 and TRBJ2-3, with 14 bases fitting TRBD2. Looked up from germline, CDR1 is SNHLY and CDR2 is FYNNEI. The CDR3 has 18 residues. The trim removed 6 bases at V and 0 bases at J, leaving 8 bases unmatched. In DNA, the CDR3 is TGTGCCAGCAGAATAAGACTAGCGGGAGGGCCGAGCACAGATACGCAGTATTTT. Protein sequence: CASRIRLAGGPSTDTQYF. Looking up the rest from reference TRBV2 and TRBJ2-3 gives the full variable domain: EPEVTQTPSHQVTQMGQEVILRCVPISNHLYFYWYRQILGQKVEFLVSFYNNEISEKSEIFDDQFSVERPDGSNFTLKIRSTKLEDSAMYFCASRIRLAGGPSTDTQYFGPGTRLTVL.

The DNA of the CDR3 is TGTGCCAGCAGCGCTCCGGGACACTGGGATTCACCCCTCCACTTT. It is translated as CASSAPGHWDSPLHF. The chain carries TRBV9 and TRBJ1-6; TRBD1 might be the D (6 bases). The V end was cut by 3 bases, the J end by 8 bases, with 15 bases between. The CDR3 is 15 residues long. Germline V CDR1 and CDR2: SGDLS, YYNGEE.

The V call is TRBV19, the J call TRBJ1-2; no clear D. The CDR3 loop spans 12 amino acids. Per germline, CDR1 LNHDA and CDR2 SQIVND (reference sequence). The V end was cut by 5 bases, the J end by 8 bases, with 12 bases between. CDR3 DNA: TGTGCCAGTAGTTCCCGGGTTGAAGGCTACACCTTC. Translation gives CASSSRVEGYTF.

This chain connects TRBV10-3 to TRBJ2-5; TRBD1 might be the D (6 bases). V lost 6 bases, J lost 5 bases, and 16 bases lay in between. This CDR3 region has 14 residues. Germline loops: CDR1 ENHRY, CDR2 SYGVKD. CDR3 region: CAIRQGPDGETQYF. DNA for the CDR3: TGTGCCATCAGACAGGGACCGGATGGCGAGACCCAGTACTTC.

The rearrangement joins TRBV5-1 to TRBJ2-7; D remains unclear. Trimming took 2 bases from V and 6 from J, leaving 9 bases between them. The CDR3 has 12 residues. Germline V gene sequence: CDR1 SGHRS, CDR2 YFSETQ. The CDR3 nucleotides read TGCGCCAGCAGCTTCGTTAGGAGCGAGCAGTACTTC. This encodes CASSFVRSEQYF.

The chain uses TRBV6-4 and TRBJ1-6, with 8 bases lining up with TRBD1. The trim removed 3 bases at V and 7 bases at J, leaving 11 bases unmatched. The CDR3 runs to 17 residues. CDR1 is MRHNA and CDR2 is SNTAGT in the germline V gene. For the CDR3, the DNA is TGTGCCAGCAGTGATAGGGGCATGACAGGGGTAAATTCACCCCTCCACTTT. This translates into CASSDRGMTGVNSPLHF.

V is TRBV28 and J is TRBJ1-2; the match to TRBD1 covers 11 bases. Trimming took 8 bases from V and 6 from J; bases not matched to a gene: 5. Germline values: CDR1 MDHEN, CDR2 SYDVKM. The CDR3 is 13 residues long. CDR3 amino acids: CASWDRGVDGYTF. CDR3 nucleotides: TGTGCCAGCTGGGACAGGGGGGTGGATGGCTACACCTTC.

The chain couples TRBV5-1 to TRBJ2-2; weak D call: TRBD2 (6 bases). The V and J ends lost 4 bases and 3 bases respectively, with 13 bases between them. The length of the CDR3 is 15 residues. Germline V gene data show CDR1 as SGHRS and CDR2 as YFSETQ. As DNA, the CDR3 is TGCGCCAGCAGCGACGATCGGGGGTACACCGGGGAGCTGTTTTTT. Its protein is CASSDDRGYTGELFF.

The CDR3 DNA follows: TGTGCCAGCAGGGTCGGGACAGGGGCCGGCTACGAGCAGTACTTC. Its translation: CASRVGTGAGYEQYF. This chain connects TRBV6-8 to TRBJ2-7, with 10 bases fitting TRBD1. CDR1 and CDR2 from the germline V gene are MNHGY and SAAAGT. The CDR3 runs to 15 residues. Trimming cost V 6 bases and J 3 bases; bases outside gene matches: 8.

This clone was detected only a few times. V usage is TRBV19 and J usage is TRBJ2-5, with D perhaps TRBD1 (7 bases). Trimming removed 1 base from V and 7 bases from J, with 13 bases in between. The V gene's germline CDR1 is LNHDA and CDR2 SQIVND (reference sequence). CDR3 length: 14 residues. The CDR3 DNA reads as TGTGCCAGTAGTATAGCACGACAGGGAGGGACCCAGTACTTC. Translated, it gives CASSIARQGGTQYF.

This rearrangement joins TRBV5-4 to TRBJ2-1; a possible D gene is TRBD1 (6 bases). CDR1 and CDR2 from the germline V gene are SGHNT and YYREEE (reference sequence). This CDR3 region has 17 residues. Trimming removed 1 base at V and 7 bases at J, with 21 bases between. CDR3 residues: CASSLPPRTVGRNEQFF. The CDR3 DNA follows: TGTGCCAGCAGCTTGCCCCCCCGGACAGTGGGAAGGAATGAGCAGTTCTTC.

V gene TRBV5-1 combines with J gene TRBJ1-1; D is unclear. Trimming removed 1 base from V and 4 bases from J, with 17 bases in between. CDR1 is SGHRS and CDR2 is YFSETQ in the germline V gene. This CDR3 spans 16 amino acids. In DNA form, the CDR3 reads TGCGCCAGCAGCTTGCAGGCAGGTGGTATTGGCACTGAAGCTTTCTTT. Its protein is CASSLQAGGIGTEAFF.

J is TRBJ2-2 and V is TRBV19; D call uncertain. Germline V gives CDR1 LNHDA, CDR2 SQIVND (reference sequence). Trimming pared 5 bases from V and 3 bases from J, leaving 10 bases between. The CDR3 consists of 14 residues. The CDR3 DNA sequence: TGTGCCAGTAGTGAGTTTCGGGACACCGGGGAGCTGTTTTTT. Protein sequence: CASSEFRDTGELFF.

The rearrangement links TRBV7-8 to TRBJ2-3; D not certain. Germline-derived CDR1 and CDR2 are SGHVS and FQNEAQ. The CDR3 sequence is 14 residues long. V lost 3 bases and J lost 1, with 8 bases in between. CDR3 sequence: CASSLEWGTDTQYF. As DNA, the CDR3 is TGTGCCAGCAGCTTGGAGTGGGGCACAGATACGCAGTATTTT.